This TCR beta chain was sequenced during a study of OX40 agonist ivuxolimab in advanced cancers. About the study: Each patient was given ivuxolimab into a vein every 2 weeks, at 0.01 to 10 mg/kg. Three individuals attained partial responses, comprising one hepatocellular carcinoma case and two cutaneous melanoma cases. Whole-study findings and limits: Relative to CD4+ cells, CD8+ T cells on average had more expanded clones.

To note about this clone: Its antigen is not identified.

Sequencing was performed with immunoSEQ multiplex PCR; in TCRdb, only in-frame clones are kept and a portion is missing. The table has roughly 61,000 clones, approximately 88% seen once; the top ten hold over 0.6%. V was pared by 0 bases and J by 1 base, with 14 bases between. Germline V gene sequence: CDR1 SGHRS, CDR2 YFSETQ. The CDR3 is made up of 16 amino acids. The chain employs TRBV5-1 and TRBJ2-7; D call uncertain. This material consisted of CD4+ or CD8+ T cells sorted from blood, taken in a trial of the OX40 agonist ivuxolimab. The clonotype comes from an adult with an advanced solid tumor such as melanoma, head and neck, liver or kidney cancer. The CDR3 nucleotides are TGCGCCAGCAGCTTGGCCGTGGGCCCGCCTTCCTACGAGCAGTACTTC. Protein: CASSLAVGPPSYEQYF.